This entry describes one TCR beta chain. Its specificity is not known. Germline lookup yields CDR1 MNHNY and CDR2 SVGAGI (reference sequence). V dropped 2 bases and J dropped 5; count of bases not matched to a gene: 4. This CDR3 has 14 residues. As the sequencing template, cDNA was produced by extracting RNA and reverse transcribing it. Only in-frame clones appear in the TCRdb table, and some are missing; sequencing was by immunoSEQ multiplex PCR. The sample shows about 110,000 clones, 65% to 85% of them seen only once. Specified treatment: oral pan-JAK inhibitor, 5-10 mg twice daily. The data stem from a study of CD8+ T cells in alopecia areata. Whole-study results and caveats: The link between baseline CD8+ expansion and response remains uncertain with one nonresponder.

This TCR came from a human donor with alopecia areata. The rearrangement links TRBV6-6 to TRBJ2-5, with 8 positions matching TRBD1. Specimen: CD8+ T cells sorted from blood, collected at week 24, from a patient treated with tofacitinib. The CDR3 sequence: CASSYTGGLETQYF. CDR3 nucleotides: TGTGCCAGCAGTTACACAGGGGGTTTGGAGACCCAGTACTTC.